The 24 T cell receptor beta chains reported below all come from one sample, sequenced in a study of control samples from healthy donors and cancer patients. The repertoire was sequenced with immunoSEQ multiplex PCR; TCRdb's copy has only in-frame clones and lacks some. The data hold around 94,000 clones, with about 88% observed a single time. Source material: blood. Receptor source: a woman between 45 and 65 years old in good health.

V is TRBV4-1 and J is TRBJ2-3; TRBD1 is a possible D gene (5 bases). The length of the CDR3 is 18 residues. The ends were cut back, 1 base at V and 4 bases at J, with 21 bases in the middle. Germline-derived CDR1 and CDR2 are MGHRA and YSYEKL. The DNA of the CDR3 is TGCGCCAGCAGCCAAGGTCGTCATTGGGGCGTGGCGGCAGATACGCAGTATTTT. Translation gives CASSQGRHWGVAADTQYF.

V is TRBV7-3 and J is TRBJ2-3, with 10 bases fitting TRBD2. With V trimmed by 6 bases and J by 7 bases, 10 bases remained unmatched. Germline CDR1 is SGHTA and CDR2 is FQGTGA. This CDR3 has 15 amino acids. The CDR3 loop reads CASSPTSGDQNTQYF. As DNA, the CDR3 is TGTGCCAGCAGTCCTACTAGCGGGGATCAGAATACGCAGTATTTT.

The gene calls are TRBV18 and TRBJ2-2; TRBD2 might be the D (6 bases). In germline, CDR1 is KGHSH, CDR2 LQKENI. The CDR3 runs 16 residues. Trimming stripped 6 bases from V and 7 bases from J, with 21 bases between. CDR3 in amino acids: CASSHARTGEGGELFF. The CDR3 DNA reads as TGTGCCAGCTCTCACGCCCGAACGGGGGAAGGCGGGGAGCTGTTTTTT.

The genes are TRBV11-3 and TRBJ2-7, with a possible D match to TRBD1 (5 bases). Per germline, CDR1 SGHNT and CDR2 YENEEA. Trimming removed 5 bases at V and 3 bases at J, with 14 bases between. The CDR3 totals 14 residues. The CDR3 nucleotides read TGTGCCAGCAGCGTCAGGGATGGGGACTACGAGCAGTACTTC. The encoded protein is CASSVRDGDYEQYF.

The chain uses TRBV20-1 and TRBJ2-1; perhaps D is TRBD1 or TRBD2 (5 bases each). V shed 3 bases and J shed 1 base, with 28 bases lying between them. CDR1 DFQATT and CDR2 SNEGSKA come from the germline V gene (reference sequence). This CDR3 contains 20 residues. The DNA for the CDR3 is TGCAGTGCTAGTCCCATAGCCGGTGTGGGGCCGGGGAATTCCTACAATGAGCAGTTCTTC. Translating it yields CSASPIAGVGPGNSYNEQFF.

V and J are TRBV14 and TRBJ1-2; D may be TRBD1 (5 bases). The CDR3 length is 15 residues. Germline CDR1 reads SGHDN; CDR2 reads FVKESK. The V end was cut by 1 base, the J end by 8 bases, with 17 bases between. The CDR3 reads CASSQAEGRVSGYTF. The DNA for the CDR3 is TGTGCCAGCAGCCAAGCCGAGGGGCGCGTAAGCGGCTACACCTTC.

The gene calls are TRBV15 and TRBJ2-7, with D unresolved. Trimming removed 2 bases from V and 0 bases from J, with 14 bases in between. CDR3 length: 16 amino acids. Germline loops: CDR1 LNHNV, CDR2 YYDKDF (reference sequence). In nucleotides, the CDR3 is TGTGCCACCAGCAGAACCGGTGGGAAAATCTCCTACGAGCAGTACTTC. Translating gives CATSRTGGKISYEQYF.

V gene TRBV7-2 combines with J gene TRBJ2-7, with TRBD1 identical over 7 bases. The CDR3 contains 13 residues. After removal of 6 bases from V and 6 bases from J, the junction contained 8 bases not matched to a gene. Germline lookup yields CDR1 SGHTA and CDR2 FQGNSA. CDR3 in DNA: TGTGCCAGCAGGCCTACAGGGGTGGGCGAGCAGTACTTC. Its protein product is CASRPTGVGEQYF. The whole variable domain, filled in from reference TRBV7-2 and TRBJ2-7, reads GAGVSQSPSNKVTEKGKDVELRCDPISGHTALYWYRQSLGQGLEFLIYFQGNSAPDKSGLPSDRFSAERTGGSVSTLTIQRTQQEDSAVYLCASRPTGVGEQYFGPGTRLTVT.

The rearrangement uses TRBV28 and TRBJ1-5; perhaps TRBD1 as D (6 bases). The V gene's germline CDR1 is MDHEN and CDR2 SYDVKM. V shed 7 bases and J shed 2 bases, with 21 bases lying between them. The CDR3 has 17 residues. This CDR3 reads CASITAEGGVRNQPQHF. CDR3 nucleotides: TGTGCCAGCATTACAGCGGAGGGGGGGGTACGCAATCAGCCCCAGCATTTT.

The rearrangement links TRBV4-3 to TRBJ1-5, with a weak D call TRBD1 (5 bases). Trimming removed 0 bases at V and 8 bases at J, with 20 bases between. Per the germline V gene, CDR1 is LGHNA and CDR2 is YSLEER. This CDR3 is built from 17 residues. The CDR3, as DNA: TGCGCCAGCAGCCAAGATATGGGGCGCGGATTCTACGAGCCCCAGCATTTT. It translates to CASSQDMGRGFYEPQHF.

The chain joins TRBV2 to TRBJ1-1, with no clear D. The germline V gene encodes CDR1 SNHLY and CDR2 FYNNEI. The CDR3 totals 12 residues. Deletions cut 9 bases from V and 7 bases from J, with 15 bases between. The CDR3 sequence is CASAGRFFEAFF. The CDR3 DNA sequence: TGTGCCAGTGCGGGGAGGTTCTTTGAAGCTTTCTTT.

The chain combines TRBV7-8 with TRBJ2-5; D remains unclear. CDR3 size: 14 residues. Germline loops: CDR1 SGHVS, CDR2 FQNEAQ. V lost 2 bases and J 2 bases, leaving 9 bases between the germline ends. The CDR3 loop is CASSLTVRQETQYF. The CDR3 DNA follows: TGTGCCAGCAGCTTAACAGTTAGGCAAGAGACCCAGTACTTC.

This chain uses TRBV7-8 with TRBJ1-5; a weak D match, TRBD1 (6 bases). The CDR3 length is 15 residues. Germline loops: CDR1 SGHVS, CDR2 FQNEAQ. The germline V and J ends were trimmed by 0 bases and 6 bases, with 12 bases remaining between them. The CDR3: CASSLALGGGQPQHF. CDR3 DNA: TGTGCCAGCAGCTTAGCGCTAGGGGGTGGTCAGCCCCAGCATTTT.

V usage is TRBV11-3 and J usage is TRBJ1-4; TRBD1 aligns across 7 bases. Germline V lookup: CDR1 SGHNT, CDR2 YENEEA. The CDR3 covers 13 residues. V lost 5 bases to trimming and J lost 8 bases; unmatched junction nucleotides: 5. The CDR3 region is CASSPGGGEKLFF. CDR3 DNA: TGTGCCAGCAGCCCAGGGGGAGGCGAAAAACTGTTTTTT.

The J gene is TRBJ2-7, the V gene TRBV4-3; D uncertain. V was cut by 3 bases and J by 4 bases, with 13 bases left in between. This CDR3 contains 14 residues. CDR1 and CDR2 (germline): LGHNA, YSLEER. Written as DNA, the CDR3 is TGCGCCAGCAGCCATCCCCGGCGGTGGTACGAGCAGTACTTC. Translating it yields CASSHPRRWYEQYF.

This rearrangement joins TRBV7-2 to TRBJ2-1; possible D gene TRBD1, 6 bases. This CDR3 spans 13 amino acids. The germline CDR1 and CDR2 sequences are SGHTA and FQGNSA. Trimming removed 7 bases at V and 7 bases at J, with 14 bases between. CDR3 in amino acids: CASTNMGANEQFF. CDR3 in DNA: TGTGCCAGCACAAACATGGGGGCAAATGAGCAGTTCTTC.

The CDR3 coding sequence is TGTGCCAGCAGCTTAGCCAAAAACATTCAGTACTTC. Its translation: CASSLAKNIQYF. The rearrangement uses TRBV13 and TRBJ2-4; no firm D call. The CDR3 is 12 amino acids. CDR1 is PRHDT and CDR2 is FYEKMQ in the germline V gene (reference sequence). Trimming shortened V by 1 base and J by 2 bases, and 0 bases separated the two germline ends.

This clone was detected once. V and J are TRBV7-8 and TRBJ2-7; TRBD2 matches at 9 bases. CDR3 length: 15 amino acids. V trimming: 1 base; J trimming: 5 bases; junction bases outside the gene matches: 6. The V gene's germline CDR1 is SGHVS and CDR2 FQNEAQ. In DNA form, the CDR3 reads TGTGCCAGCAGCTTAGTCGCTAGCGGGAATAACGAGCAGTACTTC. Its protein product is CASSLVASGNNEQYF.

J is TRBJ2-3 and V is TRBV5-4, with 8 positions matching TRBD2. The CDR3 covers 16 residues. From germline, CDR1 is SGHNT and CDR2 YYREEE (reference sequence). The J segment lost 6 bases and the V segment lost 0 bases, leaving 9 bases of the junction unmatched. CDR3 DNA: TGTGCCAGCAGCTTGGAGAGCCGGGGGGGCGTCGATACGCAGTATTTT. Residues: CASSLESRGGVDTQYF. The entire variable domain, with the rest obtained from reference TRBV5-4 and TRBJ2-3, is as follows: ETGVTQSPTHLIKTRGQQVTLRCSSQSGHNTVSWYQQALGQGPQFIFQYYREEENGRGNFPPRFSGLQFPNYSSELNVNALELDDSALYLCASSLESRGGVDTQYFGPGTRLTVL.

The chain is built from TRBV5-5 and TRBJ2-7; maybe TRBD1 (6 bases). V was trimmed by 4 bases and J by 0 bases, leaving 11 bases between them. The CDR3 totals 14 residues. Germline V gene lookup returns CDR1 SGHKS and CDR2 YYEKEE (reference sequence). In DNA form, the CDR3 reads TGTGCCAGCAGCCGGACAGATTTCTCCTACGAGCAGTACTTC. It specifies CASSRTDFSYEQYF.

The chain has TRBV7-6 and TRBJ2-7; a possible D gene is TRBD1 (6 bases). The V gene's germline CDR1 is SGHVS and CDR2 FNYEAQ. Trimming removed 5 bases from V and 0 bases from J, with 20 bases in between. The CDR3 is 17 amino acids. CDR3 nucleotide sequence: TGTGCCAGCAGCCCAAGGGGGTTCCAAGCCTTCTCCTACGAGCAGTACTTC. Translated, it gives CASSPRGFQAFSYEQYF.

This clone was recorded once. The chain links TRBV18 to TRBJ2-7, with D perhaps matching TRBD2 (5 bases). Trimming removed 3 bases from V and 3 bases from J, with 15 bases in between. The CDR3 contains 15 residues. Germline V lookup: CDR1 KGHSH, CDR2 LQKENI. Here the CDR3 DNA reads TGTGCCAGCTCACCCCAGGAGGTTTCAAGCTACGAGCAGTACTTC. Its translation is CASSPQEVSSYEQYF.

The chain joins TRBV4-3 to TRBJ1-3; 7 bases match TRBD1. The CDR3 loop spans 14 amino acids. V shed 5 bases, J shed 7 bases, and the junction held 8 bases outside the gene matches. Germline V gene lookup returns CDR1 LGHNA and CDR2 YSLEER. The CDR3 nucleotides read TGCGCCAGCAGCACTTTGACAGGGTCGAACACCATATATTTT. It translates to CASSTLTGSNTIYF.

The count of this clone is one. The chain recombines TRBV28 with TRBJ2-4; TRBD1 might be the D (5 bases). Trimming removed 8 bases from V and 2 bases from J, with 22 bases in between. Germline V gene data show CDR1 as MDHEN and CDR2 as SYDVKM. This CDR3 has 17 residues. The CDR3 is CASGPQTVVLSKNIQYF. CDR3 coding DNA: TGTGCCAGCGGGCCTCAGACAGTCGTCTTGTCCAAAAACATTCAGTACTTC.